Each of the 16 T cell receptor beta chains below was sequenced from the same sample in a study of neurological immune-mediated disorders. TCRdb called the 5' RACE reads again in MiXCR, with one record for every CDR3 protein. The data show under 130,000 distinct CDR3 sequences, with 10% to 11% seen just once and around 3.1% held by the top ten. The sample's time point: longitudinal time-point 3. Sequencing input: PBMCs. These receptors were taken from a female donor with HTLV-1-associated myelopathy (HAM/TSP).

The chain joins TRBV20-1 to TRBJ2-2, with TRBD1 matching 9 bases. Per germline, CDR1 DFQATT and CDR2 SNEGSKA (reference sequence). The CDR3 is 17 amino acids. Trimming cost V 6 bases and J 0 bases; bases outside gene matches: 11. CDR3 region: CSATRTGAPTNTGELFF. The CDR3, as DNA: TGCAGTGCCACGCGGACAGGGGCGCCGACGAACACCGGGGAGCTGTTTTTT.

This clonotype turned up a few times. V and J are TRBV30 and TRBJ2-7; maybe TRBD1 (5 bases). This CDR3 has 11 residues. The V and J ends lost 6 bases and 3 bases respectively, with 9 bases between them. CDR1 is GTSNPN and CDR2 is SVGIG in the germline V gene (reference sequence). The CDR3 loop reads CACVDSYEQYF. CDR3 nucleotides: TGTGCCTGCGTTGACAGCTACGAGCAGTACTTC.

In its sample, this clonotype was seen many times. The chain is built from TRBV6-1 and TRBJ2-7; D unclear. In germline, CDR1 is MNHNS, CDR2 SASEGT. The CDR3 is 10 residues long. Trimming stripped 8 bases from V and 0 bases from J, with 2 bases between. In DNA form, the CDR3 reads TGTGCCAGCGTCTCCTACGAGCAGTACTTC. Its protein product is CASVSYEQYF.

This clonotype has at least ten counts. The V call is TRBV27, the J call TRBJ2-1, with 8 bases fitting TRBD2. CDR1 MNHEY and CDR2 SMNVEV come from the germline V gene (reference sequence). J lost 6 bases, V lost 5 bases, and 9 bases had no gene match. This CDR3 has 15 amino acids. The CDR3 nucleotides read TGTGCCAGCAGTGCGCCGGGACTAGGGAGCAATGAGCAGTTCTTC. It specifies CASSAPGLGSNEQFF.

This clonotype was seen many times. The V and J genes are TRBV10-3 and TRBJ2-3; a possible D gene is TRBD2 (6 bases). The germline V gene has CDR1 ENHRY and CDR2 SYGVKD. Trimming took 6 bases from V and 1 from J, leaving 11 bases between them. The CDR3 covers 14 residues. The CDR3 is CAIRKTGGTDTQYF. CDR3 coding DNA: TGTGCCATCAGAAAAACGGGGGGCACAGATACGCAGTATTTT.

This clonotype was seen repeatedly, ten times or more. The chain has TRBV14 and TRBJ2-2; 8 bases fit TRBD1. Germline trimming cut 0 bases from V and 3 bases from J; bases unmatched to any gene: 6. CDR1 and CDR2 from the germline V gene are SGHDN and FVKESK. The CDR3 consists of 17 residues. In DNA form, the CDR3 reads TGTGCCAGCAGCCAAGATCCCAGGGGGCAGGACACCGGGGAGCTGTTTTTT. This sequence encodes CASSQDPRGQDTGELFF.

This clonotype was recorded many times. V gene TRBV5-1 combines with J gene TRBJ2-3; either TRBD1 or TRBD2 may fit D (5 bases each). The length of the CDR3 is 16 residues. V lost 0 bases, J lost 1 base, and 12 bases lay in between. Germline V gene lookup returns CDR1 SGHRS and CDR2 YFSETQ. The CDR3 DNA follows: TGCGCCAGCAGCTTGGTAGGGACGTCGGGCACAGATACGCAGTATTTT. The encoded protein is CASSLVGTSGTDTQYF.

The chain is built from TRBV7-8 and TRBJ2-5; the D gene is possibly TRBD1 (5 bases). Germline CDR1 and CDR2: SGHVS and FQNEAQ. The CDR3 spans 15 residues. Deletions cut 1 base from V and 4 bases from J, with 13 bases between. CDR3 nucleotide sequence: TGTGCCAGCAGCTTAGGACAGTCAAAGAGAGAGACCCAGTACTTC. The encoded protein is CASSLGQSKRETQYF.

This clonotype came up many times. V and J are TRBV20-1 and TRBJ2-2; 16 nucleotides match TRBD2. The CDR3 sequence is 17 residues long. Losses at the gene ends were 4 bases for V and 4 bases for J; bases not matched to a gene: 6. CDR1 DFQATT and CDR2 SNEGSKA come from the germline V gene (reference sequence). CDR3 amino acids: CSATGTSGGVGTGELFF. The CDR3 coding sequence is TGCAGTGCTACCGGGACTAGCGGGGGGGTGGGCACCGGGGAGCTGTTTTTT.

This clonotype was picked up many times. The DNA for the CDR3 is TGTGCCAGCTCACCTTCTCCAGGGAGGGATGAGCAGTTCTTC. Its protein is CASSPSPGRDEQFF. J is TRBJ2-1 and V is TRBV18; 7 positions agree with TRBD2. Losses at the gene ends were 3 bases for V and 8 bases for J; bases not matched to a gene: 7. The CDR3 is 14 amino acids. The germline gives CDR1 KGHSH, CDR2 LQKENI.

This clonotype has a count of ten or more. This chain connects TRBV7-2 to TRBJ2-7; D is unclear. There are 15 residues in the CDR3. Trimming cost V 5 bases and J 5 bases, with 19 bases left between them. The germline V gene encodes CDR1 SGHTA and CDR2 FQGNSA. The DNA for the CDR3 is TGTGCCAGCAGCCCTCAGGTGATTCCCGTCAACGAGCAGTACTTC. It translates to CASSPQVIPVNEQYF.

This clonotype was picked up a small number of times. This rearrangement joins TRBV27 to TRBJ2-5, with 9 bases identical to TRBD1. V dropped 5 bases and J dropped 3; count of bases not matched to a gene: 7. CDR3 length: 15 residues. CDR1 and CDR2 from the germline V gene are MNHEY and SMNVEV (reference sequence). CDR3 loop: CASSQPGQGKETQYF. CDR3 DNA sequence: TGTGCCAGCAGTCAGCCGGGACAGGGCAAAGAGACCCAGTACTTC.

This chain uses TRBV29-1 with TRBJ2-5; D gene uncertain. The CDR3 length is 13 residues. V lost 7 bases, J lost 6 bases, and 18 bases lay in between. CDR1 and CDR2 (germline): SQVTM, ANQGSEA. The CDR3 is CSGRKQWSQTQYF. CDR3 DNA sequence: TGCAGCGGACGCAAACAGTGGAGCCAGACCCAGTACTTC.

This clonotype was observed at least ten times. The rearrangement uses TRBV5-1 and TRBJ2-1; D remains unclear. V lost 3 bases to trimming and J lost 12 bases, with 10 bases between them. This CDR3 is 11 amino acids long. Germline CDR1 reads SGHRS; CDR2 reads YFSETQ. The CDR3 DNA sequence: TGCGCCAGCAGCTCCGGGTTGGGGCAGTTCTTC. It is translated as CASSSGLGQFF.

In its sample, this clonotype was seen many times. This chain joins TRBV24-1 and TRBJ2-1; D call uncertain. CDR1 is KGHDR and CDR2 is SFDVKD in the germline V gene. With 0 bases removed from V and 7 bases from J, the gap between germline ends came to 15 bases. This CDR3 contains 16 residues. CDR3 DNA sequence: TGTGCCACCAGTGATTTGCTAGTCGGGCACGGGAATGAGCAGTTCTTC. Its protein is CATSDLLVGHGNEQFF.

This clonotype was detected many times. The genes are TRBV6-5 and TRBJ2-7; D is perhaps TRBD1 (5 bases). Trimming took off 4 bases at V and 2 bases at J, with 12 bases between the two ends. Germline lookup yields CDR1 MNHEY and CDR2 SVGAGI. The CDR3 sequence is 14 residues long. The CDR3 sequence: CASSWSDSTYEQYF. The CDR3 nucleotides are TGTGCCAGCAGTTGGTCCGACAGTACCTACGAGCAGTACTTC.